The next 23 T cell receptor beta chains were all read from a single sample in a study of OX40 agonist ivuxolimab in advanced cancers. Generated by immunoSEQ multiplex PCR, the TCRdb table keeps only in-frame clones and is missing some. The data contain about 100,000 clones, more than 85% of them singletons. The sample consisted of CD4+ or CD8+ T cells sorted from blood, taken in a trial of the OX40 agonist ivuxolimab. The receptors stem from an adult with an advanced solid tumor such as melanoma, head and neck, liver or kidney cancer.

Written as DNA, the CDR3 is TGTGCCAGCAGTGGCCAGGGGGCCGGGGAGACCCAGTACTTC. Its protein is CASSGQGAGETQYF. V and J are TRBV6-5 and TRBJ2-5, with TRBD1 matching 8 bases. The germline gives CDR1 MNHEY, CDR2 SVGAGI. Trimming at V came to 5 bases and at J to 5 bases, leaving 7 bases not matched to a gene. This CDR3 region has 14 residues.

The chain uses TRBV27 and TRBJ2-3, with D unresolved. Trimming removed 2 bases from V and 1 base from J, with 10 bases in between. Germline-derived CDR1 and CDR2 are MNHEY and SMNVEV (reference sequence). This CDR3 is 15 amino acids long. CDR3 sequence (DNA): TGTGCCAGCAGTTTAGGTGGCTCTGGCACAGATACGCAGTATTTT. This codes for CASSLGGSGTDTQYF.

In nucleotides, the CDR3 is TGTGCCAGTAGCAAAAAGGGCCCGGGACATACTGAAGCTTTCTTT. Encoded protein: CASSKKGPGHTEAFF. The J gene is TRBJ1-1, the V gene TRBV19; tentative D call: TRBD1 (6 bases). CDR1 is LNHDA and CDR2 is SQIVND in the germline V gene (reference sequence). This CDR3 has 15 amino acids. V was pared by 6 bases and J by 5 bases, with 19 bases between. The full variable domain, rest sourced from reference TRBV19 and TRBJ1-1, is DGGITQSPKYLFRKEGQNVTLSCEQNLNHDAMYWYRQDPGQGLRLIYYSQIVNDFQKGDIAEGYSVSREKKESFPLTVTSAQKNPTAFYLCASSKKGPGHTEAFFGQGTRLTVV.

The chain combines TRBV29-1 with TRBJ1-5; 7 bases align to TRBD1. Trimming at V came to 4 bases and at J to 6 bases, leaving 6 bases not matched to a gene. Per germline, CDR1 SQVTM and CDR2 ANQGSEA. CDR3 length: 13 residues. The CDR3 DNA follows: TGCAGCGTTGCCCGACAGGGAGGTCAGCCCCAGCATTTT. It yields the protein CSVARQGGQPQHF.

CDR3 nucleotides: TGTGCCAGCAGTTCCGGGGGACTCACAGGGTCCAGCTCCTACGAGCAGTACTTC. Its protein product is CASSSGGLTGSSSYEQYF. The rearrangement joins TRBV28 to TRBJ2-7, with D perhaps being TRBD1 or TRBD2 (6 bases each). V shed 4 bases and J shed 0 bases, with 22 bases lying between them. This CDR3 has 18 amino acids. Germline V gives CDR1 MDHEN, CDR2 SYDVKM.

In this sample, this clone turned up a few times. This rearrangement joins TRBV11-3 to TRBJ2-7; 12 nucleotides agree with TRBD1. V gave up 2 bases and J gave up 5 bases; unmatched junction bases: 4. CDR3 length: 15 residues. Germline V gene lookup returns CDR1 SGHNT and CDR2 YENEEA. The chain's CDR3 is CASSLRGTGGNEQYF. Here the CDR3 DNA reads TGTGCCAGCAGCTTAAGGGGGACAGGGGGCAACGAGCAGTACTTC.

The chain has TRBV28 and TRBJ2-5; perhaps D is TRBD1 or TRBD2 (6 bases each). The CDR3 runs 14 residues. Germline V gene sequence: CDR1 MDHEN, CDR2 SYDVKM. The ends were cut back, 6 bases at V and 2 bases at J, with 13 bases in the middle. The DNA of the CDR3 is TGTGCCAGCAGCCTTGGGGGGCGGCAAGAGACCCAGTACTTC. Protein: CASSLGGRQETQYF.

The genes are TRBV28 and TRBJ1-1; unclear D gene. V was pared by 2 bases and J by 11 bases, with 9 bases between. Looked up from germline, CDR1 is MDHEN and CDR2 is SYDVKM. This CDR3 comprises 11 residues. This CDR3 is CASSLGLRAFF. The CDR3 nucleotides read TGTGCCAGCAGTTTAGGATTAAGGGCTTTCTTT.

This clone has only one observation. This sequence joins TRBV21-1 and TRBJ2-1; TRBD2 reflects the table's D call only, with no check against the DNA. TRBV21-1 is a known pseudogene. This CDR3 has 12 residues. CDR3 residues: CASERGGLVWFF. The CDR3 region has the DNA TGTGCCAGCGAACGAGGGGGACTAGTCTGGTTCTTC.

V usage is TRBV28 and J usage is TRBJ1-1; no reliable D call. CDR3 length: 14 residues. The germline V gene encodes CDR1 MDHEN and CDR2 SYDVKM. Trimming took off 2 bases at V and 11 bases at J, with 18 bases between the two ends. CDR3 amino acids: CASSLTAGLSWAFF. CDR3 bases: TGTGCCAGCAGTTTAACCGCCGGGTTGTCGTGGGCTTTCTTT.

Concerning this clone itself: The identical CDR3 is also encoded by other nucleotide sequences in the sample. The chain joins TRBV5-1 to TRBJ2-6; D gene unclear. The V gene lost 5 bases and the J gene lost 0 bases, with 3 bases spanning the gap. This CDR3 is 13 amino acids long. CDR1 SGHRS and CDR2 YFSETQ come from the germline V gene. CDR3 amino acids: CASSTSGANVLTF. The CDR3 DNA reads TGCGCCAGCAGTACCTCTGGGGCCAACGTCCTGACTTTC. Complete variable domain (other parts from reference TRBV5-1 and TRBJ2-6): KAGVTQTPRYLIKTRGQQVTLSCSPISGHRSVSWYQQTPGQGLQFLFEYFSETQRNKGNFPGRFSGRQFSNSRSEMNVSTLELGDSALYLCASSTSGANVLTFGAGSRLTVL.

This clone was detected only once. The chain has TRBV2 and TRBJ2-2; TRBD1 agrees at 7 bases. This CDR3 has 13 residues. Trimming at V came to 6 bases and at J to 7 bases, leaving 5 bases not matched to a gene. In germline, CDR1 is SNHLY, CDR2 FYNNEI. CDR3 sequence reads: CASRNRGVGELFF. The CDR3 region has the DNA TGTGCCAGCAGGAACAGGGGTGTCGGGGAGCTGTTTTTT.

This sequence joins TRBV27 and TRBJ1-2, with 8 bases that match TRBD1. The CDR3 has 12 residues. Losses at the gene ends were 5 bases for V and 6 bases for J; bases not matched to a gene: 2. Germline CDR1 is MNHEY and CDR2 is SMNVEV (reference sequence). DNA of the CDR3: TGTGCCAGCAGTAGGACAGGGAATGGCTACACCTTC. It codes for CASSRTGNGYTF.

The rearrangement uses TRBV15 and TRBJ2-1, with 9 bases fitting TRBD2. V lost 0 bases and J lost 8; bases outside the gene matches: 14. CDR1 is LNHNV, CDR2 YYDKDF, per germline (reference sequence). The CDR3 covers 18 residues. CDR3 residues: CATSRDIQWLAGRDEQFF. CDR3 coding DNA: TGTGCCACCAGCAGAGATATCCAGTGGCTAGCGGGAAGGGATGAGCAGTTCTTC.

This chain uses TRBV7-2 with TRBJ2-5; D is unclear. From germline, CDR1 is SGHTA and CDR2 FQGNSA. V lost 5 bases and J lost 3, with 16 bases in between. The CDR3 has 15 residues. CDR3 sequence (DNA): TGTGCCAGCAGCCATGGCCAGCTGACTGAAGAGACCCAGTACTTC. Amino acid sequence: CASSHGQLTEETQYF.

This chain joins TRBV7-2 and TRBJ2-5; 11 bases map to TRBD2. The CDR3 is 14 amino acids. After removal of 5 bases from V and 4 bases from J, the junction contained 3 bases not matched to a gene. The germline gives CDR1 SGHTA, CDR2 FQGNSA. DNA for the CDR3: TGTGCCAGCAGCCAAGGACTAGCGGGAGAGACCCAGTACTTC. Encoded protein: CASSQGLAGETQYF.

The gene calls are TRBV4-2 and TRBJ2-4; 11 bases agree with TRBD2. The CDR3 consists of 19 residues. The V gene's germline CDR1 is LGHNA and CDR2 YNFKEQ. Losses at the gene ends were 1 base for V and 2 bases for J; bases not matched to a gene: 10. CDR3 amino acids: CASSQVLAGGGKTKNIQYF. CDR3 coding DNA: TGTGCCAGCAGCCAAGTTTTAGCGGGAGGGGGTAAAACCAAAAACATTCAGTACTTC.

CDR3 residues: CASILGGRIADTQYF. In nucleotides, the CDR3 is TGTGCCAGCATATTGGGGGGGCGCATTGCAGATACGCAGTATTTT. The chain combines TRBV6-6 with TRBJ2-3, with D perhaps matching TRBD2 (7 bases). The CDR3 is 15 amino acids. Trimming cost V 7 bases and J 4 bases, with 18 bases left between them. Germline CDR1 is MNHNY and CDR2 is SVGAGI (reference sequence).

This chain connects TRBV28 to TRBJ1-1; 7 bases fit TRBD1. Germline V gene lookup returns CDR1 MDHEN and CDR2 SYDVKM. The trim removed 1 base at V and 11 bases at J, leaving 7 bases unmatched. The CDR3 totals 13 residues. CDR3 sequence reads: CASSLYQTGTAFF. DNA for the CDR3: TGTGCCAGCAGTTTATATCAGACAGGGACGGCTTTCTTT.

The chain is built from TRBV2 and TRBJ2-5, with 8 bases matching TRBD2. Looked up from germline, CDR1 is SNHLY and CDR2 is FYNNEI. This CDR3 spans 12 amino acids. V trimming: 6 bases; J trimming: 5 bases; junction bases outside the gene matches: 2. CDR3 residues: CASRREVETQYF. The CDR3 coding sequence is TGTGCCAGCAGGCGGGAGGTTGAGACCCAGTACTTC. Full variable domain (outside the CDR3, taken from reference TRBV2 and TRBJ2-5): EPEVTQTPSHQVTQMGQEVILRCVPISNHLYFYWYRQILGQKVEFLVSFYNNEISEKSEIFDDQFSVERPDGSNFTLKIRSTKLEDSAMYFCASRREVETQYFGPGTRLLVL.

V and J are TRBV5-1 and TRBJ2-1; the match to TRBD2 covers 8 bases. Trimming cost V 4 bases and J 9 bases; bases outside gene matches: 12. Per germline, CDR1 SGHRS and CDR2 YFSETQ. The CDR3 extends over 15 amino acids. CDR3 sequence reads: CASSLKGSGSGEQFF. The CDR3 DNA sequence: TGCGCCAGCAGCCTGAAAGGAAGCGGGAGTGGTGAGCAGTTCTTC.

This rearrangement joins TRBV19 to TRBJ2-1, with TRBD2 identical over 11 bases. In germline, CDR1 is LNHDA, CDR2 SQIVND (reference sequence). The CDR3 spans 14 residues. The J segment lost 3 bases and the V segment lost 7 bases, leaving 2 bases of the junction unmatched. This chain's CDR3 is CASTTSGGYNEQFF. The CDR3 nucleotides are TGTGCCAGTACAACTAGCGGGGGCTACAATGAGCAGTTCTTC.

The rearrangement joins TRBV6-5 to TRBJ1-3, with unresolved D. Germline CDR1 is MNHEY and CDR2 is SVGAGI. CDR3 size: 15 residues. V lost 0 bases and J 4 bases, leaving 10 bases between the germline ends. The CDR3 DNA reads TGTGCCAGCAGTTACTCTTGGGCAGTCGGAAACACCATATATTTT. Protein sequence: CASSYSWAVGNTIYF.